This entry is about one T cell receptor beta chain. The antigen is undetermined. This entry belongs to a study of OX40 agonist ivuxolimab in advanced cancers. Overall study: Those treated in dose escalation had hepatocellular carcinoma, melanoma, renal cell cancer or head and neck cancer. Study observations and caveats: On average, a greater number of expanded clones characterised CD8+ T cells relative to CD4+.

Per the germline V gene, CDR1 is MNHNY and CDR2 is SVGAGI (reference sequence). The CDR3 runs to 16 residues. Trimming shortened V by 0 bases and J by 2 bases, and 13 bases separated the two germline ends. The protocol was immunoSEQ multiplex PCR, while the TCRdb copy is restricted to in-frame clones and leaves out a portion. The sample yields over 25,000 clones, 86% seen once. Baseline was the first blood sampling point, followed by cycle 4 day 1 and cycle 7 day 1. The rearrangement links TRBV6-6 to TRBJ2-5, with D perhaps matching TRBD1 (6 bases). The source of this sequence is an adult with an advanced solid tumor such as melanoma, head and neck, liver or kidney cancer. The sample was CD4+ or CD8+ T cells sorted from blood, taken in a trial of the OX40 agonist ivuxolimab. The CDR3 protein is CASSYSFGQTQETQYF. The CDR3 DNA follows: TGTGCCAGCAGTTACTCCTTTGGACAGACACAAGAGACCCAGTACTTC.